These 5 T cell receptor beta chains came from one sample sequenced in a study of T cells in localized non-small cell lung cancer. The data were produced by immunoSEQ multiplex PCR, yet TCRdb's version contains in-frame clones alone and is incomplete. The sample lists approximately 30,000 clones; around 90% were seen once. The specimen comprised peripheral blood, sampled before any cancer treatment. The source is a woman between 18 and 55 years old with stage I lung adenocarcinoma.

The chain uses TRBV7-3 and TRBJ2-1; D perhaps matches TRBD1 (6 bases). Trimming stripped 3 bases from V and 3 bases from J, with 12 bases between. This CDR3 has 15 residues. Germline V gene data show CDR1 as SGHTA and CDR2 as FQGTGA. CDR3 bases: TGTGCCAGCAGCTTGCTAGGGGGTGACTACAATGAGCAGTTCTTC. It translates to CASSLLGGDYNEQFF.

The rearrangement uses TRBV29-1 and TRBJ1-4, with 9 nucleotides matching TRBD1. The germline gives CDR1 SQVTM, CDR2 ANQGSEA. This CDR3 comprises 15 residues. V trimming: 6 bases; J trimming: 7 bases; junction bases outside the gene matches: 12. The CDR3 DNA reads TGCAGCGTCGTTAACTCCGGGACAGGGATTGAAAAACTGTTTTTT. Protein product: CSVVNSGTGIEKLFF.

The genes are TRBV2 and TRBJ1-2; 9 positions match TRBD1. CDR3 size: 14 residues. Germline CDR1 reads SNHLY; CDR2 reads FYNNEI. V dropped 3 bases and J dropped 4; count of bases not matched to a gene: 3. As DNA, the CDR3 is TGTGCCAGCAGTGAGGACAGGGGAAGCTATGGCTACACCTTC. Protein: CASSEDRGSYGYTF.

The chain has TRBV21-1 and TRBJ1-3; the table assigns TRBD1, which was not confirmed against the DNA. TRBV21-1 is reported as a pseudogene. The CDR3 has 13 residues. The CDR3 DNA is TGTGCCAGCACTAACAGGGTTGGAAACACCATATATTTT. Encoded protein: CASTNRVGNTIYF.

V and J are TRBV6-5 and TRBJ2-1; D is uncertain. Deletions cut 4 bases from V and 4 bases from J, with 8 bases between. The CDR3 sequence is 13 residues long. In germline, CDR1 is MNHEY, CDR2 SVGAGI. The CDR3 loop reads CASSFGAYNEQFF. For the CDR3, the DNA is TGTGCCAGCAGTTTTGGCGCTTACAATGAGCAGTTCTTC.